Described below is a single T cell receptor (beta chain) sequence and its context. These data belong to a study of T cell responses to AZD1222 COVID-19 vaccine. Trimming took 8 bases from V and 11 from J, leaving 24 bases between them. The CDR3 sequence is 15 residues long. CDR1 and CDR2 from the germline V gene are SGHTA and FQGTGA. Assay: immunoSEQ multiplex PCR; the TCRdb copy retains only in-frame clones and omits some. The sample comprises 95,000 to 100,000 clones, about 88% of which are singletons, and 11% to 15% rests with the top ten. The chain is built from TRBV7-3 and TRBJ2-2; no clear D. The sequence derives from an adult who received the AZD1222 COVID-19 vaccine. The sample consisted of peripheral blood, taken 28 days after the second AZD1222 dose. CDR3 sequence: CASRYYPDPSSELFF. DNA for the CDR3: TGTGCCAGCCGATACTATCCTGACCCTTCCTCCGAGCTGTTTTTT.